This T cell receptor (beta chain) was recorded in a study of T cells in Graves' hyperthyroidism and ophthalmopathy. Study details: Peripheral blood was drawn at first diagnosis, prior to all treatment. Regarding the study as a whole: The model foresaw ophthalmopathy a median around seven months prior to onset. Most thyroid clonotypes expanded above 0.001 appeared in blood too.

Diagnoses were established using clinical symptoms, serum thyroxine and TRAb, thyroid ultrasound and orbital computed tomography. In its sample, this clonotype was seen a few times. The target antigen is unknown. The V gene's germline CDR1 is MGHRA and CDR2 YSYEKL. The CDR3 spans 15 residues. Trimming left V 1 base short and J 0 bases short, with 7 bases between. It was RNA transcripts that yielded the amplified TCR beta CDR3 regions. TCR CDR3 underwent first-round RT-PCR with the HTBI primer set. MiXCR was run by TCRdb on the multiplex PCR reads, yielding one entry per CDR3 protein. The data show about 580,000 distinct CDR3 sequences, about 15% seen once.

The chain carries TRBV4-1 and TRBJ1-3; D unclear. Material for sequencing was blood. This TCR came from a woman aged 25-40 years with Graves' hyperthyroidism that later progressed to Graves' ophthalmopathy. The CDR3 nucleotides read TGCGCCAGCAGCCAAGTGGACGCCTCTGGAAACACCATATATTTT. As protein: CASSQVDASGNTIYF.